This is a list of T cell receptor beta chains from one sample in a study of T cell repertoires in aging, cancer and after chemotherapy. TCRdb reprocessed the multiplex PCR reads with MiXCR, giving one entry per CDR3 protein. The repertoire holds 2,000 to 2,500 distinct CDR3 sequences, with 28% as singletons. Sequenced material: blood. The receptors originated from a human donor with a solid tumor. Both conserved end residues are part of each CDR3. Fields, in order: D gene, V gene, J gene, clone size, CDR3 DNA, CDR3 protein. The D gene is left open where the match is weak. Some rows have no size entry. The others give once, few or many, or a class for an expanded clone.

-	TRBV4-3	TRBJ2-1	-	TGTGCCAGCAGCCAAGCCGTCGGGGGGCCGGATGAGCAGTTCTTC	CASSQAVGGPDEQFF
-	TRBV12-3/TRBV12-4	TRBJ2-5	few	TGTGCCAGTAGAACGGCGAAGAAGCAAGAGACCCAGTACTTC	CASRTAKKQETQYF
TRBD2	TRBV7-3	TRBJ2-5	few	TGTGCCAGCAGCTTAAGGGGAGGCGGGAGGAGTGGAGAGACCCAGTACTTC	CASSLRGGGRSGETQYF
-	TRBV24-1	TRBJ2-2	-	TGTGCCACCAAGGACAAGAGGAACACCGGGGAGCTGTTTTTT	CATKDKRNTGELFF
TRBD1	TRBV6-5	TRBJ2-5	large	TGTGCCAGCAGGACAGGGGACCAAGAGACCCAGTACTTC	CASRTGDQETQYF
-	TRBV5-6	TRBJ2-7	medium-sized	TGTGCCAGCAGCTTTAGAATGGGGGGTTACGAGCAGTACTTC	CASSFRMGGYEQYF
-	TRBV7-2	TRBJ2-5	medium-sized	TGTGCCAGCAGCCCCCAGGGGGGAGAAGAGACCCAGTACTTC	CASSPQGGEETQYF
TRBD2	TRBV6-5	TRBJ2-3	-	TGTGCCAGCAGTGGGACCCGATATCGGACTAGCGGGAGGGCCCGAGATACGCAGTATTTT	CASSGTRYRTSGRARDTQYF
-	TRBV20-1	TRBJ2-2	few	TGCAGTGCCGCCGGGACACAAAACACCGGGGAGCTGTTTTTT	CSAAGTQNTGELFF
-	TRBV19	TRBJ2-5	medium-sized	TGTGCCAGTAGAAATACGAAACGACTAGTCCAGACCCAGTACTTC	CASRNTKRLVQTQYF
TRBD1	TRBV19	TRBJ1-1	-	TGTGCCAGTAGTATCAGGACAGGGGGCACTGAAGCTTTCTTT	CASSIRTGGTEAFF
TRBD1	TRBV27	TRBJ2-7	medium-sized	TGTGCCAGCAGTATCCGACAGGGGGACTACGAGCAGTACTTC	CASSIRQGDYEQYF
-	TRBV20-1	TRBJ1-6	-	TGCAGTGCTAGAGGGGAGGCAGCCTATAATTCACCCCTCCACTTT	CSARGEAAYNSPLHF
TRBD2	TRBV6-2/TRBV6-3	TRBJ2-3	medium-sized	TGTGCCAGCAGTTTTACGCAGGCTAGCGGTGCAGATACGCAGTATTTT	CASSFTQASGADTQYF
TRBD2	TRBV7-9	TRBJ2-6	-	TGTGCCAGCAGCTTACCTAGCGGGAGCTCTGGGGCCAACGTCCTGACTTTC	CASSLPSGSSGANVLTF
-	TRBV14	TRBJ2-5	-	TGTGCCAGCAGCCAATTCCAAGAGACCCAGTACTTC	CASSQFQETQYF
-	TRBV19	TRBJ2-3	medium-sized	TGTGCCAGTAGTCCGACAGGGAGGAGGGATACGCAGTATTTT	CASSPTGRRDTQYF
-	TRBV6-4	TRBJ2-3	medium-sized	TGTGCCAGCAGTGACTCCGCGGGAAGCACAGATACGCAGTATTTT	CASSDSAGSTDTQYF
-	TRBV6-4	TRBJ2-2	medium-sized	TGTGCCAGCAGTGACCTGGACACCGGGGAGCTGTTTTTT	CASSDLDTGELFF
TRBD1	TRBV7-2	TRBJ2-1	-	TGTGCCAGCAGCTTAATGACAGGGGGGTCCTACAATAAGCAGTTCTTC	CASSLMTGGSYNKQFF
-	TRBV5-1	TRBJ1-2	few	TGCGCCAGCAGCCCCGCCCTGGGAGGCTACTATGGCTACACCTTC	CASSPALGGYYGYTF
TRBD1	TRBV11-3	TRBJ2-1	-	TGTGCCAGCAGCTTAGGGGGGACAGGACCACACAATGAGCAGTTCTTC	CASSLGGTGPHNEQFF
TRBD2	TRBV7-6	TRBJ2-3	-	TGTGCCAGCAGCTTAGCTAGCGGGGGTGCAGATACGCAGTATTTT	CASSLASGGADTQYF
-	TRBV6-6	TRBJ2-7	large	TGTGCCAGCAGGGGTTACGACTACGAGCAGTACTTC	CASRGYDYEQYF
-	TRBV5-4	TRBJ2-2	-	TGCGCCAGCAGCGTGCGGGACTCGAACACCGGGGAGCTGTTTTTT	CASSVRDSNTGELFF
TRBD2	TRBV11-1	TRBJ2-7	-	TGTGCCAGCAGCTTCCAGGGACTAGTAGAGGGCGAGCAGTACTTC	CASSFQGLVEGEQYF
-	TRBV5-5	TRBJ1-6	-	TGTGCCAGCAGCTTGGGGGCATTTAATTCACCCCTCCACTTT	CASSLGAFNSPLHF
TRBD1	TRBV19	TRBJ2-5	medium-sized	TGTGCCAGTAGTGGCCGGGACAGGGGAACAGGAGAGACCCAGTACTTC	CASSGRDRGTGETQYF
-	TRBV5-6	TRBJ2-7	few	TGTGCCAGCAGCTTCGCTGACCGTTACGAGCAGTACTTC	CASSFADRYEQYF
TRBD2	TRBV6-4	TRBJ2-1	medium-sized	TGTGCCAGCAGTGACGCGCCGGGGGGTGGCAATGAGCAGTTCTTC	CASSDAPGGGNEQFF
-	TRBV13	TRBJ1-2	few	TGTGCCAGCAGCTCGGAGGGGCGTTTGTACCGGGATCTTAACTATGGCTACACCTTC	CASSSEGRLYRDLNYGYTF
-	TRBV6-5	TRBJ1-1	-	TGTACCATCAGTGCGAATCAGGGTTTGTCTTTCTTT	CTISANQGLSFF
TRBD1	TRBV7-9	TRBJ2-1	few	TGTGCCAGCAGCGCCACAGGGGGCTCCTACAATGAGCAGTTCTTC	CASSATGGSYNEQFF
-	TRBV7-6	TRBJ1-6	-	TGTGCCAGCAGCTTAGGGGGGGGGGGGAATTCACCCCTCCACTTT	CASSLGGGGNSPLHF
-	TRBV10-2	TRBJ2-1	-	TGCGCCAGCAGTGAGTACCGTGAGCAGTTCTTC	CASSEYREQFF
TRBD1	TRBV12-3/TRBV12-4	TRBJ2-3	few	TGTGCCAGCAGTTTAGGTCTGGACAGGGATACGCAGTATTTT	CASSLGLDRDTQYF
-	TRBV5-1	TRBJ1-5	few	TGCGCCAGCAGCTTGGGGGGCGGGAGCAATCAGCCCCAGCATTTT	CASSLGGGSNQPQHF
-	TRBV6-4	TRBJ1-6	-	TGTGCCAGCATAGTTCGAAGCTCACCCCTCCACTTT	CASIVRSSPLHF
TRBD2	TRBV6-1	TRBJ2-3	large	TGTGCCAGCAGTTCTACTAGCGGGGGTGCAGATACGCAGTATTTT	CASSSTSGGADTQYF
-	TRBV29-1	TRBJ1-3	medium-sized	TGCAGCGTTGGACAGACCCCTGGAAACACCATATATTTT	CSVGQTPGNTIYF
-	TRBV6-2/TRBV6-3	TRBJ2-3	medium-sized	TGTGCCAGCAGGGGCCCGGACAGTTCAGATACGCAGTATTTT	CASRGPDSSDTQYF